Following are 25 T cell receptor beta chains from one sample sequenced in a study of CD8+ T cells in alopecia areata (dated by TCRdb to 2016 to 2019). The receptor library was made with the immunoSEQ multiplex PCR assay. RNA was extracted from all samples and reverse transcribed into cDNA, which served as template for TCR sequencing. TCRdb retrieved this table from immuneACCESS and kept in-frame rearrangements only. Not all clones are present; in checked studies, unresolved V genes account for under half, and no reason is known for the remainder. This sample lists tens of thousands of clones; roughly 80% were detected once. 19% of the sample belongs to the ten largest clones. The sequenced sample consisted of NKG2D-low CD8+ T cells sorted from blood. The cell subset or site label, as the study defines it: sorted CD8+ NKG2D-low blood T cells. All receptors come from a human donor with alopecia areata.

V usage is TRBV4-2 and J usage is TRBJ2-7; D possibly corresponds to TRBD2 (5 bases). The germline V gene encodes CDR1 LGHNA and CDR2 YNFKEQ. Trimming took 2 bases from V and 5 from J, leaving 13 bases between them. The CDR3 runs to 14 residues. The DNA for the CDR3 is TGTGCCAGCAGCCAACAAGGACTGATCCACGAGCAGTACTTC. As protein: CASSQQGLIHEQYF.

J is TRBJ2-7 and V is TRBV7-9; D is possibly TRBD1 (6 bases). The CDR3 covers 13 residues. Trimming left V 5 bases short and J 2 bases short, with 10 bases between. CDR1 SEHNR and CDR2 FQNEAQ come from the germline V gene (reference sequence). CDR3 residues: CASSHGQPYEQYF. As DNA, the CDR3 is TGTGCCAGCAGCCACGGACAGCCCTACGAGCAGTACTTC.

The rearrangement joins TRBV28 to TRBJ1-1; D is perhaps TRBD1 (6 bases). Trimming pared 6 bases from V and 6 bases from J, leaving 26 bases between. Germline values: CDR1 MDHEN, CDR2 SYDVKM. The CDR3 totals 17 residues. CDR3 amino acids: CASSSRDWGARGPEAFF. CDR3 DNA: TGTGCCAGCAGCTCGAGGGATTGGGGGGCGAGAGGCCCTGAAGCTTTCTTT.

The gene calls are TRBV5-5 and TRBJ2-7; TRBD2 aligns across 11 bases. The germline V gene encodes CDR1 SGHKS and CDR2 YYEKEE (reference sequence). This CDR3 is 14 amino acids long. The V segment lost 3 bases and the J segment 3 bases; nucleotides outside the gene matches: 2. The CDR3 region has the DNA TGTGCCAGCAGCTGGGGGACTAGCGGCTACGAGCAGTACTTC. It yields the protein CASSWGTSGYEQYF.

This chain links TRBV4-1 with TRBJ2-7; D gene ambiguous. CDR1 and CDR2 (germline): MGHRA, YSYEKL. This CDR3 contains 13 residues. With 1 base removed from V and 7 bases from J, the gap between germline ends came to 11 bases. CDR3 region: CASSQVGLREQYF. DNA for the CDR3: TGCGCCAGCAGCCAAGTTGGTCTACGGGAGCAGTACTTC.

The gene calls are TRBV6-5 and TRBJ1-2, with D perhaps matching TRBD1 (5 bases). Trimming cost V 2 bases and J 8 bases, with 18 bases left between them. Per the germline V gene, CDR1 is MNHEY and CDR2 is SVGAGI. The CDR3 is 15 residues long. The DNA of the CDR3 is TGTGCCAGCAGTTACGGAACGACAGACGTGGAAGGCTACACCTTC. This encodes CASSYGTTDVEGYTF.

The rearrangement links TRBV11-2 to TRBJ2-1, with a weak D call TRBD2 (5 bases). CDR3 length: 12 residues. From germline, CDR1 is SGHAT and CDR2 FQNNGV. V shed 1 base and J shed 9 bases, with 7 bases lying between them. The DNA of the CDR3 is TGTGCCAGCAGCTTAGCGGCGGGTGAGCAGTTCTTC. Protein: CASSLAAGEQFF.

This rearrangement joins TRBV4-3 to TRBJ2-1; D is possibly TRBD2 (6 bases). Germline V gene data show CDR1 as LGHNA and CDR2 as YSLEER. Trimming removed 4 bases from V and 4 bases from J, with 20 bases in between. The length of the CDR3 is 17 residues. The CDR3: CASSPWDFSKRYNEQFF. CDR3 coding DNA: TGCGCCAGCAGCCCCTGGGACTTCTCCAAGAGGTACAATGAGCAGTTCTTC.

This chain links TRBV4-3 with TRBJ2-1; 7 nucleotides match TRBD2. CDR1 LGHNA and CDR2 YSLEER come from the germline V gene. V lost 0 bases, J lost 2 bases, and 4 bases stayed unmatched. The CDR3 length is 16 residues. CDR3 loop: CASSQDLLAAYNEQFF. CDR3 bases: TGCGCCAGCAGCCAAGATTTGCTAGCGGCCTACAATGAGCAGTTCTTC.

The rearrangement uses TRBV6-5 and TRBJ2-7; 8 bases match TRBD1. V lost 5 bases and J lost 6; bases outside the gene matches: 9. The germline V gene encodes CDR1 MNHEY and CDR2 SVGAGI. This CDR3 is 14 amino acids long. The DNA of the CDR3 is TGTGCCAGCAGTCCTACAGGGGGTCCGGCCGAGCAGTACTTC. It specifies CASSPTGGPAEQYF.

The rearrangement joins TRBV7-2 to TRBJ2-7, with unresolved D. The germline V and J ends were trimmed by 1 base and 4 bases, with 14 bases remaining between them. The CDR3 runs to 15 residues. The germline V gene has CDR1 SGHTA and CDR2 FQGNSA. This CDR3 reads CASSLDGRRLYEQYF. Written as DNA, the CDR3 is TGTGCCAGCAGCTTAGACGGCAGGCGCCTTTACGAGCAGTACTTC.

V and J are TRBV29-1 and TRBJ2-7, with D possibly TRBD1 on 7 matching bases. CDR1 and CDR2 from the germline V gene are SQVTM and ANQGSEA. V lost 1 base and J lost 3, with 19 bases in between. The CDR3 covers 16 residues. The CDR3 bases are TGCAGCGTTGAAGCCGTCTTCGGAGGGGGCCTCTACGAGCAGTACTTC. This codes for CSVEAVFGGGLYEQYF.

The V gene is TRBV2, the J gene TRBJ2-1; D may be TRBD2 (5 bases). Germline CDR1 SNHLY, CDR2 FYNNEI. This CDR3 is built from 14 residues. With 4 bases removed from V and 4 bases from J, the gap between germline ends came to 11 bases. The CDR3 region has the DNA TGTGCCAGCAGTGGGCTAGCAGCATACAATGAGCAGTTCTTC. It translates to CASSGLAAYNEQFF.

This sequence joins TRBV19 and TRBJ1-1; D unresolved. The ends were cut back, 3 bases at V and 8 bases at J, with 13 bases in the middle. The germline gives CDR1 LNHDA, CDR2 SQIVND (reference sequence). The CDR3 length is 13 residues. DNA for the CDR3: TGTGCCAGTAGTATCGAAAGGTGGATGGAAGCTTTCTTT. It codes for CASSIERWMEAFF.

The chain joins TRBV30 to TRBJ2-2; 10 bases match TRBD1. Germline CDR1 and CDR2: GTSNPN and SVGIG (reference sequence). This CDR3 comprises 12 residues. The V and J ends lost 7 bases and 5 bases, in that order; junction bases with no gene match: 1. In DNA, the CDR3 is TGTGCCTCGGACAGGGGGACCGGGGAGCTGTTTTTT. Protein: CASDRGTGELFF.

This chain uses TRBV7-9 with TRBJ1-1, with D perhaps TRBD1 (5 bases). The CDR3 runs to 16 residues. V shed 3 bases and J shed 2 bases, with 16 bases lying between them. The germline V gene has CDR1 SEHNR and CDR2 FQNEAQ (reference sequence). The CDR3 loop reads CASSFPTMTANTEAFF. CDR3 bases: TGTGCCAGCAGCTTCCCTACCATGACAGCTAACACTGAAGCTTTCTTT.

The chain couples TRBV30 to TRBJ1-5; D uncertain. This CDR3 spans 14 amino acids. Germline V gene lookup returns CDR1 GTSNPN and CDR2 SVGIG (reference sequence). V lost 3 bases to trimming and J lost 3 bases, with 12 bases between them. The DNA of the CDR3 is TGTGCCTGGAGCGCAACAGCCCCCAATCAGCCCCAGCATTTT. Its translation: CAWSATAPNQPQHF.

This clone occurred a few times. CDR3 amino acids: CASSDSSGRYNEQFF. In DNA, the CDR3 is TGTGCCAGCAGTGACTCTAGCGGGAGGTACAATGAGCAGTTCTTC. This chain connects TRBV6-4 to TRBJ2-1; 10 nucleotides match TRBD2. Germline V gene data show CDR1 as MRHNA and CDR2 as SNTAGT. The CDR3 length is 15 residues. Losses at the gene ends were 0 bases for V and 4 bases for J; bases not matched to a gene: 0.

The chain has TRBV27 and TRBJ2-6; D uncertain. V dropped 5 bases and J dropped 9 bases, with 8 bases sitting between them. The CDR3 is 12 amino acids. Germline values: CDR1 MNHEY, CDR2 SMNVEV (reference sequence). The CDR3 protein is CASSVVGNVLTF. In nucleotides, the CDR3 is TGTGCCAGCAGTGTCGTGGGCAACGTCCTGACTTTC.

This chain connects TRBV2 to TRBJ1-1; D gene uncertain. From germline, CDR1 is SNHLY and CDR2 FYNNEI. The V end lost 3 bases, the J end lost 3 bases, and 8 bases lay between the germline ends. The CDR3 is 13 residues long. The CDR3 spells CASSDMVYTEAFF. CDR3 in DNA: TGTGCCAGCAGTGATATGGTCTACACTGAAGCTTTCTTT. Combining the CDR3 with reference TRBV2 and TRBJ1-1 gives the whole variable domain EPEVTQTPSHQVTQMGQEVILRCVPISNHLYFYWYRQILGQKVEFLVSFYNNEISEKSEIFDDQFSVERPDGSNFTLKIRSTKLEDSAMYFCASSDMVYTEAFFGQGTRLTVV.

The chain recombines TRBV5-1 with TRBJ1-6, with D maybe TRBD1 (5 bases). From germline, CDR1 is SGHRS and CDR2 YFSETQ. V lost 2 bases, J lost 10 bases, and 10 bases lay in between. CDR3 length equals 13 residues. The CDR3 reads CASSLEGYSPLHF. Written as DNA, the CDR3 is TGCGCCAGCAGCTTAGAGGGGTACTCACCCCTCCACTTT. Filled out from reference TRBV5-1 and TRBJ1-6, the complete variable domain reads KAGVTQTPRYLIKTRGQQVTLSCSPISGHRSVSWYQQTPGQGLQFLFEYFSETQRNKGNFPGRFSGRQFSNSRSEMNVSTLELGDSALYLCASSLEGYSPLHFGNGTRLTVT.

The rearrangement joins TRBV29-1 to TRBJ2-1, with D perhaps matching TRBD1 or TRBD2 (6 bases each). Germline V gene data show CDR1 as SQVTM and CDR2 as ANQGSEA. This CDR3 comprises 15 residues. V gave up 3 bases and J gave up 2 bases, with 14 bases separating them. As DNA, the CDR3 is TGCAGCGTTGAGGAGGGTCAGGGGACCTACAATGAGCAGTTCTTC. As protein: CSVEEGQGTYNEQFF.

Written as DNA, the CDR3 is TGTGCCAGCAGTGACTCGGCGGGACAGGGGGCTTTGGATACGCAGTATTTT. Translating it yields CASSDSAGQGALDTQYF. The chain combines TRBV6-4 with TRBJ2-3; 12 positions match TRBD1. CDR3 size: 17 residues. The ends lost 0 bases at V and 6 bases at J; junction bases unmatched: 7. CDR1 is MRHNA, CDR2 SNTAGT, per germline.

The genes are TRBV6-6 and TRBJ2-1; 8 bases line up with TRBD1. The J segment lost 8 bases and the V segment lost 4 bases, leaving 1 base of the junction unmatched. The CDR3 consists of 12 residues. Germline V gives CDR1 MNHNY, CDR2 SVGAGI (reference sequence). CDR3 residues: CASSSGGDEQFF. The CDR3 nucleotides read TGTGCCAGCAGTTCAGGGGGCGATGAGCAGTTCTTC.

This chain uses TRBV2 with TRBJ1-1; D is perhaps TRBD1 (5 bases). Trimming pared 3 bases from V and 5 bases from J, leaving 10 bases between. CDR3 length: 13 amino acids. The germline V gene has CDR1 SNHLY and CDR2 FYNNEI. For the CDR3, the DNA is TGTGCCAGCAGTGACCAGGGTTGGACTGAAGCTTTCTTT. Protein sequence: CASSDQGWTEAFF.